This T cell receptor (beta chain) emerged from a study of T cell responses to AZD1222 COVID-19 vaccine. Whole-study findings and limits: Donors were mostly white British, more females; clonal diversity possibly underestimated.

The J segment lost 6 bases and the V segment lost 3 bases, leaving 4 bases of the junction unmatched. The CDR3 covers 15 residues. Germline V lookup: CDR1 MGHRA, CDR2 YSYEKL. Profiled with immunoSEQ multiplex PCR; TCRdb holds only in-frame clones, not every one. The table shows some 130,000 clones, with 65% to 90% occurring only once. On this clone: Its antigen remains unidentified.

This material consisted of peripheral blood, taken on day 0 of AZD1222 vaccination. The source of this sequence is an adult in good health. The rearrangement joins TRBV4-1 to TRBJ1-6; 8 bases map to TRBD1. CDR3 amino acids: CASSQMTGANSPLHF. The CDR3 DNA reads as TGCGCCAGCAGCCAGATGACAGGGGCTAATTCACCCCTCCACTTT.